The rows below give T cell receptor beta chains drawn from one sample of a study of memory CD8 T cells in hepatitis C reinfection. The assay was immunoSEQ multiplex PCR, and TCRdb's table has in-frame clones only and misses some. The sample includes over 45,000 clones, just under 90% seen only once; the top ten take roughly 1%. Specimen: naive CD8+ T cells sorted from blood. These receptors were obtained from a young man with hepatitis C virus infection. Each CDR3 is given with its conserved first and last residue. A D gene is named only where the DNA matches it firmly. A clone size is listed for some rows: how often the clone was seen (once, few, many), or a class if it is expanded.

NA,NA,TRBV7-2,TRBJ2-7,CASSYPGTETYEQYF,TGTGCCAGCAGCTATCCCGGGACTGAGACCTACGAGCAGTACTTC
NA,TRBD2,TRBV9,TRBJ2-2,CASSVQSGGRRELFF,TGTGCCAGCAGCGTACAAAGCGGGGGGAGAAGGGAGCTGTTTTTT
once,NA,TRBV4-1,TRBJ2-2,CASSHGVDTGELFF,TGCGCCAGCAGCCACGGGGTGGACACCGGGGAGCTGTTTTTT
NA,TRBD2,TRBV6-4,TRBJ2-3,CASSDTAGEVGDTQYF,TGTGCCAGCAGTGACACCGCGGGAGAGGTAGGAGATACGCAGTATTTT
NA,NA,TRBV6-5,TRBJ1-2,CASSYSRDLSGYTF,TGTGCCAGCAGTTACTCGCGGGATCTCAGTGGCTACACCTTC
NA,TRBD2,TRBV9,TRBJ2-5,CASSGRVGGSEEETQYF,TGTGCCAGCAGCGGGAGGGTGGGCGGGAGTGAGGAAGAGACCCAGTACTTC
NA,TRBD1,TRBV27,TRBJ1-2,CASSLGQSYYGYTF,TGTGCCAGCAGTTTGGGACAGTCCTACTATGGCTACACCTTC
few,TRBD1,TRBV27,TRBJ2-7,CASSLVGQGDYEQYF,TGTGCCAGCAGTTTGGTGGGACAGGGGGACTACGAGCAGTACTTC
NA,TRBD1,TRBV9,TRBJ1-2,CASSPRPGQGLANYGYTF,TGTGCCAGCAGCCCCCGCCCGGGACAGGGCCTCGCTAACTATGGCTACACCTTC
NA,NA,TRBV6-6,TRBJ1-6,CASSRGGNSPLHF,TGTGCCAGCAGCCGGGGGGGTAATTCACCCCTCCACTTT
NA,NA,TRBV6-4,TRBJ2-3,CASSSGGTDTQYF,TGTGCCAGCAGTTCGGGAGGCACAGATACGCAGTATTTT
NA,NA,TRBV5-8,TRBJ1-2,CASSLKSGNYYGYTF,TGTGCCAGCAGCTTAAAATCGGGGAACTACTATGGCTACACCTTC
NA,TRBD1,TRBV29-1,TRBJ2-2,CSVDRETGELFF,TGCAGCGTGGACAGGGAAACCGGGGAGCTGTTTTTT
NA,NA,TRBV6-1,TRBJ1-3,CASSEVRGRVAGNTIYF,TGTGCCAGCAGTGAAGTTCGAGGCAGGGTCGCTGGAAACACCATATATTTT
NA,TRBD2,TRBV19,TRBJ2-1,CASSTLTSGGWDEQFF,TGTGCCAGTAGTACTCTGACTAGCGGGGGGTGGGATGAGCAGTTCTTC
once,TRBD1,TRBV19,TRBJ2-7,CASSDRGYEQYF,TGTGCCAGTAGCGACAGGGGCTACGAGCAGTACTTC
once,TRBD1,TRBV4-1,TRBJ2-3,CASSLRSREGAISDTQYF,TGCGCCAGCAGTTTGAGAAGTAGAGAGGGGGCCATTTCGGATACGCAGTATTTT
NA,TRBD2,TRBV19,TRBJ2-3,CASSEGSGGDTQYF,TGTGCCAGTAGTGAGGGTAGCGGGGGAGATACGCAGTATTTT
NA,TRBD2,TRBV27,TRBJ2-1,CASSLLLAGVNEQFF,TGTGCCAGCAGTTTACTTCTAGCGGGGGTCAATGAGCAGTTCTTC
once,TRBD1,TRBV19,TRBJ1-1,CASSIGDRRNTEAFF,TGTGCCAGTAGTATAGGGGACAGGAGGAACACTGAAGCTTTCTTT
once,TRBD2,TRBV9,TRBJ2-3,CASSVGGLAGGPGDTQYF,TGTGCCAGCAGCGTAGGGGGACTAGCGGGGGGGCCCGGAGATACGCAGTATTTT
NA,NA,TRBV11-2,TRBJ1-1,CASKGTVNTEAFF,TGTGCCAGCAAGGGGACTGTGAACACTGAAGCTTTCTTT